This T cell receptor beta chain was observed in a study of T-cell reconstitution after alpha-beta-depleted transplantation in children. Preparing the TCRbeta library involved the use of unique molecular identifiers. TCRdb re-derived calls from the PCR reads in MiXCR, one entry per CDR3 protein. The sample lists a few hundred thousand distinct CDR3 sequences; around an eighth were seen once. V lost 0 bases and J lost 7, with 19 bases in between. The CDR3 contains 16 residues. In germline, CDR1 is LGHNA, CDR2 YSLEER. This specimen consisted of PBMCs from the stem cell graft donor, obtained from the stem cell graft. The source of this sequence is a human donor who donated a stem cell graft to a child with combined immunodeficiency. The rearrangement links TRBV4-3 to TRBJ2-7; D possibly corresponds to TRBD1 (5 bases). CDR3 in amino acids: CASSQDLGQGWREQYF. The CDR3 nucleotides are TGCGCCAGCAGCCAAGACCTGGGGCAGGGATGGCGGGAGCAGTACTTC.